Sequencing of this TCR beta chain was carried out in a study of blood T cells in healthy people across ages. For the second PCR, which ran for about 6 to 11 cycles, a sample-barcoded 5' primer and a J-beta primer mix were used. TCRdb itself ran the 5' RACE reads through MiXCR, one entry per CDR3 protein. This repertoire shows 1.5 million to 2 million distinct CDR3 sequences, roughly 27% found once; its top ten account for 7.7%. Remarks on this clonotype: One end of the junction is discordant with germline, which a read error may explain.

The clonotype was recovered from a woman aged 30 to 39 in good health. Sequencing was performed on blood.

CDR3 coding DNA: TGCACCGTTGAAGAAGAATCGGACACCACATACTATGGCTACACCTTC. Translation gives CTVEEESDTTYYGYTF. The chain carries TRBV29-1 and TRBJ1-2; TRBD1 is a possible D gene (5 bases). This CDR3 has 16 amino acids. The germline V gene has CDR1 SQVTM and CDR2 ANQGSEA. The full variable domain, in which reference TRBV29-1 and TRBJ1-2 provide the parts outside the CDR3, is SAVISQKPSRDICQRGTSLTIQCQVDSQVTMMFWYRQQPGQSLTLIATANQGSEATYESGFVIDKFPISRPNLTFSTLTVSNMSPEDSSIYLCTVEEESDTTYYGYTFGSGTRLTVV.